This T cell receptor beta chain came from a study of CD8+ T cells in alopecia areata. As for this clone: No antigen is known for it.

Deletions cut 3 bases from V and 1 base from J, with 12 bases between. The CDR3 totals 15 residues. Per the germline V gene, CDR1 is LNHDA and CDR2 is SQIVND (reference sequence). This sample's treatment: oral pan-JAK inhibitor, 5-10 mg twice daily. Lesional scalp punch biopsies and peripheral blood were collected from alopecia areata patients. Findings of the study overall: Elevated clonality characterized lesional scalp relative to normal scalp, particularly in alopecia totalis/universalis.

Reverse transcription of extracted RNA yielded cDNA, which provided the sequencing template. The repertoire was sequenced with immunoSEQ multiplex PCR; TCRdb's copy has only in-frame clones and lacks some. This table holds a few thousand clones, approximately 90% found once. This TCR came from a human donor with alopecia areata. The chain couples TRBV19 to TRBJ1-1, with D possibly TRBD1 on 5 matching bases. This sample comprised skin, obtained at week 4, from a patient treated with tofacitinib. CDR3: CASSMGQGPNTEAFF. CDR3 bases: TGTGCCAGTAGTATGGGGCAGGGACCGAACACTGAAGCTTTCTTT.